This T cell receptor (beta chain) was documented in a study of shared clonotypes between healthy human individuals. This clone was seen only a few times. At the DNA level, this CDR3 is encoded by other sequences in the same sample as well. The donors, healthy adults who were HIV-negative, had experienced no recent acute infections or vaccinations. Clones were read by immunoSEQ multiplex PCR, and TCRdb kept only the in-frame ones, dropping some. The sample consists of under 600,000 clones, about 79% of them appearing once. The CDR3 consists of 15 residues. Germline V gives CDR1 SGDLS, CDR2 YYNGEE. The ends lost 4 bases at V and 4 bases at J; junction bases unmatched: 6.

Sequenced: PBMCs. This clonotype was obtained from a woman in her forties in good health. Some clones in this sample may be carry-over from other donors' samples. The chain couples TRBV9 to TRBJ2-1, with 9 bases that match TRBD1. The CDR3: CASSPRTGDYNEQFF. For the CDR3, the DNA is TGTGCCAGCAGCCCTCGGACAGGGGATTACAATGAGCAGTTCTTC.